The 10 T cell receptor beta chains below come from one sample, sequenced in a study of long-term antiretroviral therapy in people with HIV. Version v3.0 of the immunoSEQ assay was performed at survey level. Some clones are missing from TCRdb's copy, which holds only in-frame ones; the method was immunoSEQ multiplex PCR. This sample has more than 25,000 clones; roughly 92% occur once, and the top ten carry around 4.2%. This specimen was unsorted PBMCs, taken 3.1 years after starting antiretroviral therapy. These receptors originate from a man between 18 and 29 years old with HIV.

This chain connects TRBV19 to TRBJ2-5, with D unresolved. The length of the CDR3 is 11 residues. Germline V gives CDR1 LNHDA, CDR2 SQIVND (reference sequence). V gave up 3 bases and J gave up 3 bases, with 2 bases separating them. The CDR3 here is CASSMEETQYF. CDR3 nucleotides: TGTGCCAGTAGTATGGAAGAGACCCAGTACTTC.

The genes are TRBV4-3 and TRBJ2-2; D might be TRBD1 (5 bases). This CDR3 contains 14 residues. The V gene's germline CDR1 is LGHNA and CDR2 YSLEER. Trimming took 1 base from V and 6 from J, leaving 9 bases between them. CDR3 DNA sequence: TGCGCCAGCAGCCAAGCCCCCAGGGCCGGGGAGCTGTTTTTT. Translated: CASSQAPRAGELFF.

The V gene is TRBV6-5, the J gene TRBJ1-1; D not resolved. The germline gives CDR1 MNHEY, CDR2 SVGAGI. Trimming shortened V by 4 bases and J by 7 bases, and 13 bases separated the two germline ends. The CDR3 has 13 residues. DNA for the CDR3: TGTGCCAGCAGTTTCCAAAGACGGGATGAAGCTTTCTTT. It encodes CASSFQRRDEAFF.

Concerning this clone itself: One end of the junction is discordant with germline, which a read error may explain. The genes are TRBV6-1 and TRBJ2-2, with 12 bases identical to TRBD2. Germline CDR1 reads MNHNS; CDR2 reads SASEGT. The CDR3 length is 15 residues. CDR3 region: CAGRLAGANTGELFF. CDR3 nucleotides: TGTGCCGGCAGACTAGCGGGAGCGAACACCGGGGAGCTGTTTTTT.

The V gene is TRBV5-1, the J gene TRBJ2-7; 10 bases fit TRBD1. V lost 4 bases and J lost 6; bases outside the gene matches: 4. CDR3 length equals 13 residues. Per the germline V gene, CDR1 is SGHRS and CDR2 is YFSETQ. The DNA of the CDR3 is TGCGCCAGCAGCCAGGACAGGGGGTCCGAGCAGTACTTC. Translated, it gives CASSQDRGSEQYF.

CDR3 region: CASSLVDNTEAFF. The CDR3 bases are TGTGCCAGCAGCTTAGTTGACAACACTGAAGCTTTCTTT. The chain is built from TRBV7-9 and TRBJ1-1, with D unclear. The germline V gene has CDR1 SEHNR and CDR2 FQNEAQ (reference sequence). The germline V and J ends were trimmed by 1 base and 2 bases, with 5 bases remaining between them. The CDR3 is 13 amino acids.

V is TRBV29-1 and J is TRBJ2-1; D gene ambiguous. Looked up from germline, CDR1 is SQVTM and CDR2 is ANQGSEA. This CDR3 spans 11 amino acids. V lost 6 bases, J lost 5 bases, and 8 bases lay in between. The CDR3 reads CSVEKDNEQFF. Here the CDR3 DNA reads TGCAGCGTAGAAAAAGACAATGAGCAGTTCTTC.

The genes are TRBV7-9 and TRBJ2-5; TRBD2 matches 7 bases. Germline CDR1 SEHNR, CDR2 FQNEAQ (reference sequence). This CDR3 has 14 amino acids. J was trimmed by 3 bases and V by 1 base; bases with no gene match: 2. Here the CDR3 DNA reads TGTGCCAGCAGCTTAGTCGGGACTAAAGAGACCCAGTACTTC. This sequence encodes CASSLVGTKETQYF. The full variable domain, completed using reference TRBV7-9 and TRBJ2-5, is DTGVSQNPRHKITKRGQNVTFRCDPISEHNRLYWYRQTLGQGPEFLTYFQNEAQLEKSRLLSDRFSAERPKGSFSTLEIQRTEQGDSAMYLCASSLVGTKETQYFGPGTRLLVL.

The rearrangement uses TRBV9 and TRBJ2-3, with TRBD2 matching over 9 bases. V lost 1 base and J lost 5; bases outside the gene matches: 5. The CDR3 contains 15 residues. Germline V gene lookup returns CDR1 SGDLS and CDR2 YYNGEE. CDR3 bases: TGTGCCAGCAGCGTATTAGCGGGAGCAGGAGATACGCAGTATTTT. It specifies CASSVLAGAGDTQYF.

This chain links TRBV7-8 with TRBJ2-1; D gene unclear. CDR1 and CDR2 (germline): SGHVS, FQNEAQ. This CDR3 comprises 14 residues. Trimming shortened V by 0 bases and J by 8 bases, and 11 bases separated the two germline ends. The CDR3 here is CASSLAGIVDEQFF. The CDR3 region has the DNA TGTGCCAGCAGCTTAGCAGGGATTGTCGATGAGCAGTTCTTC.